Listed below are T cell receptor beta chains from one sample, sequenced in a study of CD8 T cells in ankylosing spondylitis. TCRdb fed the 5' RACE reads into MiXCR, producing one record per CDR3 protein. This table holds 30,000 to 45,000 distinct CDR3 sequences, approximately 17% found once. The sample consisted of blood. These receptors were obtained from a male donor with ankylosing spondylitis or in good health (not recorded which). Each CDR3 is given with its conserved first and last residue. A D gene is named only where the DNA matches it firmly. Clone size, where shown, is once, few, many, or a class for clones that have expanded.

J gene,V gene,clone size,D gene,CDR3 protein,CDR3 DNA
TRBJ2-1,TRBV7-2,NA,NA,CASSLVAGSYNEQFF,TGTGCCAGCAGCTTAGTGGCGGGGTCCTACAATGAGCAGTTCTTC
TRBJ1-5,TRBV12-3/TRBV12-4,NA,NA,CASSVDSWQPQHF,TGTGCCAGCAGTGTAGACAGTTGGCAGCCCCAGCATTTT
TRBJ2-1,TRBV12-3/TRBV12-4,medium-sized,TRBD1,CASGQGGNNEQFF,TGTGCCAGCGGACAGGGGGGGAACAATGAGCAGTTCTTC
TRBJ2-2,TRBV12-3/TRBV12-4,NA,TRBD2,CASSTGGSTGELFF,TGTGCCAGCAGTACCGGGGGGAGCACCGGGGAGCTGTTTTTT
TRBJ2-3,TRBV10-3,NA,NA,CATTRGRDTQYF,TGTGCCACCACACGGGGCAGAGATACGCAGTATTTT
TRBJ2-3,TRBV28,NA,TRBD2,CASSPRGGRTDTQYF,TGTGCCAGCAGTCCCCGGGGGGGTCGCACAGATACGCAGTATTTT
TRBJ2-1,TRBV5-1,NA,TRBD2,CASSFSGTSNEQFF,TGCGCCAGCAGCTTTTCCGGGACTAGCAATGAGCAGTTCTTC
TRBJ2-7,TRBV7-9,NA,NA,CASSLVGRYYEQYF,TGTGCCAGCAGCTTGGTAGGCAGATACTACGAGCAGTACTTC
TRBJ2-2,TRBV29-1,NA,TRBD2,CSVESRTTSDNTGELFF,TGCAGCGTTGAATCGCGGACCACTAGCGACAACACCGGGGAGCTGTTTTTT
TRBJ2-3,TRBV6-2/TRBV6-3,few,NA,CASSYADTQYF,TGTGCCAGCAGTTATGCAGATACGCAGTATTTT
TRBJ2-1,TRBV6-6,NA,TRBD1,CASSLDRGVWQFF,TGTGCCAGCAGCCTAGACAGGGGGGTTTGGCAGTTCTTC
TRBJ2-2,TRBV24-1,NA,NA,CATSGVGELFF,TGTGCCACCAGCGGGGTCGGGGAGCTGTTTTTT
TRBJ2-2,TRBV6-1,medium-sized,NA,CASRGREFANTGELFF,TGTGCCAGCAGGGGCCGAGAGTTCGCGAACACCGGGGAGCTGTTTTTT
TRBJ1-1,TRBV21-1,NA,NA,CTSSKARQPNTEAFF,TGTACCAGCAGCAAAGCGCGCCAGCCGAACACTGAAGCTTTCTTT
TRBJ2-2,TRBV2,NA,NA,CASSVARQMNTGELFF,TGTGCCAGCAGTGTCGCAAGACAGATGAACACCGGGGAGCTGTTTTTT
TRBJ2-2,TRBV7-3,NA,TRBD1,CASSQADRGDTGELFF,TGTGCCAGCAGCCAGGCAGACAGGGGAGACACCGGGGAGCTGTTTTTT
TRBJ2-3,TRBV3-1,NA,TRBD1,CASSHEGALGDTQYF,TGTGCCAGCAGCCACGAGGGGGCTTTAGGAGATACGCAGTATTTT
TRBJ2-2,TRBV5-1,NA,NA,CASSPRDLNTGELFF,TGCGCCAGCAGCCCCCGGGACCTAAACACCGGGGAGCTGTTTTTT
TRBJ1-3,TRBV29-1,NA,NA,CSVVIGNTIYF,TGCAGCGTTGTAATCGGAAACACCATATATTTT
TRBJ2-3,TRBV4-1,few,NA,CASSQGGQPSTDTQYF,TGCGCCAGCAGCCAAGGAGGACAGCCTAGCACAGATACGCAGTATTTT
TRBJ2-1,TRBV7-2,NA,TRBD2,CASSLAGTRYNEQFF,TGTGCCAGCAGCCTTGCTGGGACTAGGTACAATGAGCAGTTCTTC
TRBJ2-3,TRBV12-3/TRBV12-4,NA,TRBD2,CASILGGRATDTQYF,TGTGCCAGCATTCTGGGGGGGAGGGCCACAGATACGCAGTATTTT
TRBJ2-1,TRBV7-9,NA,TRBD2,CASSRGTSGTYNEQFF,TGTGCCAGCAGCCGTGGGACTAGCGGGACCTACAATGAGCAGTTCTTC
TRBJ2-1,TRBV12-3/TRBV12-4,NA,TRBD2,CASSLIWTSGRANEQFF,TGTGCCAGCAGTTTAATTTGGACTAGCGGGAGGGCCAATGAGCAGTTCTTC
TRBJ2-3,TRBV9,NA,NA,CASSVGSPDTQYF,TGTGCCAGCAGCGTCGGATCACCCGATACGCAGTATTTT
TRBJ2-2,TRBV14,NA,NA,CASSQELAGELFF,TGTGCCAGCAGCCAAGAACTTGCCGGGGAGCTGTTTTTT
TRBJ1-1,TRBV5-1,few,NA,CASSLGFMNTEAFF,TGCGCCAGCAGCTTAGGTTTTATGAACACTGAAGCTTTCTTT
TRBJ2-3,TRBV6-6,few,NA,CASSYGHRGTDTQYF,TGTGCCAGCAGTTACGGCCACAGAGGCACAGATACGCAGTATTTT
TRBJ2-5,TRBV7-9,NA,NA,CASSSPIETQYF,TGTGCCAGCAGCTCCCCCATAGAGACCCAGTACTTC
TRBJ1-4,TRBV12-3/TRBV12-4,NA,TRBD1,CASSYRGKLFF,TGTGCCAGCAGTTACAGGGGAAAACTGTTTTTT
TRBJ1-1,TRBV20-1,few,NA,CSASWPGSLRDTEAFF,TGCAGTGCTAGCTGGCCAGGCTCACTTAGGGACACTGAAGCTTTCTTT
TRBJ1-2,TRBV7-9,few,NA,CASSFGQWLYGYTF,TGTGCCAGCAGCTTTGGCCAGTGGTTATATGGCTACACCTTC
TRBJ1-1,TRBV5-1,NA,NA,CASSVGPNTEAFF,TGCGCCAGCAGCGTAGGACCGAACACTGAAGCTTTCTTT
TRBJ2-7,TRBV28,few,TRBD1,CASADRASYEQYF,TGTGCCAGCGCGGACAGGGCCTCCTACGAGCAGTACTTC
TRBJ2-7,TRBV28,few,NA,CASSPLLPRSYEQYF,TGTGCCAGCAGCCCGCTACTACCCCGGAGTTACGAGCAGTACTTC
TRBJ2-1,TRBV20-1,many,TRBD1,CSARDAGQEYNEQFF,TGCAGTGCTAGAGATGCAGGACAGGAGTACAATGAGCAGTTCTTC
TRBJ2-3,TRBV5-1,NA,NA,CASSFRDTQYF,TGCGCCAGCAGCTTCCGAGATACGCAGTATTTT
TRBJ2-1,TRBV27,NA,TRBD2,CASSPPPAGGRNEQFF,TGTGCCAGCAGTCCCCCCCCAGCGGGAGGACGCAATGAGCAGTTCTTC
TRBJ2-2,TRBV29-1,NA,TRBD1,CSARQGEVKGGELFF,TGCAGCGCACGACAGGGGGAGGTTAAGGGCGGGGAGCTGTTTTTT
TRBJ2-2,TRBV5-1,few,NA,CASSRDGTGELFF,TGCGCCAGCAGCAGGGACGGCACCGGGGAGCTGTTTTTT